This TCR beta chain was recorded in a study of blood T cell repertoires in COVID-19. The CDR3 is 14 residues long. Looked up from germline, CDR1 is MDHEN and CDR2 is SYDVKM. Trimming removed 6 bases from V and 7 bases from J; junction bases left unmatched: 9. Sequenced by immunoSEQ multiplex PCR; TCRdb stores in-frame clones only, minus some. The top ten hold more than 7% of the sample, which has about 58,000 clones, roughly nine tenths seen once. The clonotype comes from an older woman with active COVID-19. This sequence joins TRBV28 and TRBJ1-2; 9 bases map to TRBD1. Sequenced input: peripheral blood. In DNA, the CDR3 is TGTGCCAGCAGAACCGAACAGGGGGCGGTTGGCTACACCTTC. The encoded protein is CASRTEQGAVGYTF.